This T cell receptor (beta chain) was profiled in a study of T cells expressing NK-cell markers. Whole-study context: The study sequenced eight donors, seven HCMV-seropositive and one seronegative. Points from the study as a whole: In four donors, these clonotypes also led the CD3+CD56-NKG2C+ fraction. CD8+ T cells in more than five donors included dominant NKG2C+ clonotypes at about 1.0-7.5%.

UMI-tagged 5'RACE template switching yielded the TCR beta cDNA. From the 5' RACE reads, TCRdb lists one entry per CDR3 protein and no DNA. The sample table includes about 21,000 distinct CDR3 sequences. Germline CDR1 and CDR2: DFQATT and SNEGSKA (reference sequence). The CDR3 contains 15 residues. Turning to this clonotype: The target antigen is unknown.

The chain uses TRBV20-1 and TRBJ2-1; TCRdb's D gene call, TRBD1, goes unchecked for lack of DNA. This clonotype was sampled from a man aged 18 to 69 in good health. Sequencing used blood T cells: a sorted CD56 or NKG2C T cell subset, CD4+ or CD8+ T cells, or bulk PBMC T cells (not recorded which). This chain's CDR3 is CSASRLDRGYNEQFF.